A selection of T cell receptor beta chains follows, all from one sample in a study of blood T cell repertoires in COVID-19. Using immunoSEQ multiplex PCR, the repertoire was profiled, and TCRdb retains in-frame clones only, with some absent. The data show some 150,000 clones, with around four fifths seen just once and less than 7% held by the top ten. The sequencing sample was made of PBMCs or T cells enriched from blood (not recorded which). The receptors derive from a woman in her 40s who had recovered from COVID-19. Both conserved end residues are part of each CDR3. The D gene is left open where the match is weak. Clone size is not always given. Where it is, it says once, few, many or a class for expanded clones.

d_call	v_call	j_call	clone_size	cdr3_length	cdr3_nt	cdr3_aa
.	TRBV9	TRBJ2-1	.	15	TGTGCCAGCAGCGTAGCAAGCGTTAGTGGGAATGAGCAGTTCTTC	CASSVASVSGNEQFF
.	TRBV5-6	TRBJ1-2	.	15	TGTGCCAGCAGCTTGAGTTTCTGGTCACCTATTTTAGACACCTTC	CASSLSFWSPILDTF
.	TRBV18	TRBJ2-5	.	12	TGTGCCAGCTCACCGGGAGGCAGGGCCCAGTACTTC	CASSPGGRAQYF
TRBD2	TRBV6-1	TRBJ2-3	few	16	TGTGCCAGCAGTGGAATTAGCGGGGGGCCCTCGGATACGCAGTATTTT	CASSGISGGPSDTQYF
.	TRBV3-1/TRBV3-2	TRBJ2-1	.	13	TGTGCCAGCAGCTCGGGACTCGGCAATGAGCAGTTCTTC	CASSSGLGNEQFF
.	TRBV5-1	TRBJ1-4	once	14	TGCGCCAGCAGCTCCCAGGGGAGTGGTGAAAAACTGTTTTTT	CASSSQGSGEKLFF
.	TRBV21-1	TRBJ2-1	.	17	TGTGCCAGCAGCAACGCCGCAGCAGAGGAAGAACGCAATGAGCAGTTCTTC	CASSNAAAEEERNEQFF
.	TRBV9	TRBJ2-7	.	15	TGTGCCAGCAGCGTAGCCCCCGGAGTCCCCTACGAGCAGTACTTC	CASSVAPGVPYEQYF
.	TRBV10-3	TRBJ2-2	.	17	TGTGCCATCAGTGAGGGTTTCGCAGCGTTGAACACCGGGGAGCTGTTTTTT	CAISEGFAALNTGELFF
.	TRBV30	TRBJ2-7	.	12	TGTGCCTGGAGTGAGCAGGCCTACGAGCAGTACTTC	CAWSEQAYEQYF
.	TRBV7-9	TRBJ2-7	.	12	TGTGCCAGCCAAGCGCGAGGTTACGAGCAGTACTTC	CASQARGYEQYF
.	TRBV9	TRBJ1-3	.	15	TGTGCCAGCAGCGTAAATAATCGGGGGGCAAACACCATATATTTT	CASSVNNRGANTIYF
.	TRBV10-3	TRBJ2-7	.	12	TGTGCCATCAGTGGCGTAGAGTACGAGCAGTACTTC	CAISGVEYEQYF
TRBD1	TRBV29-1	TRBJ1-4	.	14	TGCAGCGTGGCGGGACAGTCAACTAATGAAAAACTGTTTTTT	CSVAGQSTNEKLFF
TRBD1	TRBV5-3	TRBJ2-7	once	16	TGTGCCAGAAGCCCAAGGGGACAGCTCAGCTCCTACGAGCAGTACTTC	CARSPRGQLSSYEQYF
.	TRBV5-4	TRBJ1-3	few	18	TGTGCCAGCAGCTTGGGAGGGTCAGGAGGGAGCTCTGGAAACACCATATATTTT	CASSLGGSGGSSGNTIYF
.	TRBV2	TRBJ1-1	.	13	TGTGCCAGCAGCGCGGACAGGAACACTGAAGCTTTCTTT	CASSADRNTEAFF
.	TRBV28	TRBJ2-1	few	12	TGTGCCAGCAGCCCCGGGGGCAATGAGCAGTTCTTC	CASSPGGNEQFF
.	TRBV27	TRBJ2-1	.	13	TGTGCCAGCAGTTTATCGAGGGGGAATGAGCAGTTCTTC	CASSLSRGNEQFF
.	TRBV29-1	TRBJ2-1	once	13	TGCAGCGTTGTGGGGGGGCTCTACAATGAGCAGTTCTTC	CSVVGGLYNEQFF